This T cell receptor beta chain was identified in a study of shared clonotypes between healthy human individuals. Findings of the study overall: Approximately 5% of naive CD4 clonotypes were shared across a few donors.

Assay: immunoSEQ multiplex PCR; the TCRdb copy retains only in-frame clones and omits some. The data show about 610,000 clones, approximately 97% seen once. Concerning this clone: Antigen unknown.

Per germline, CDR1 ENHRY and CDR2 SYGVKD. This CDR3 has 17 amino acids. V gave up 0 bases and J gave up 0 bases; unmatched junction bases: 4. This sequence was found in a woman between 25 and 40 years old in good health. The specimen sequenced was naive CD4+ T cells sorted from blood. The subset was: CD45RA+ positively selected. The V and J genes are TRBV10-3 and TRBJ1-4; TRBD1 matches 7 bases. Written as DNA, the CDR3 is TGTGCCATCAGTGAGTCGAACAGGGGTACAACTAATGAAAAACTGTTTTTT. Its protein is CAISESNRGTTNEKLFF.